These T cell receptor beta chains were read from a single sample in a study of cytomegalovirus exposure and HLA in healthy donors. Here immunoSEQ multiplex PCR was the method, and the copy in TCRdb shows in-frame clones only, minus some. This table has 150,000 to 200,000 clones, approximately 80% appearing once. The source material was PBMCs. These receptor sequences come from a girl aged 5 to 17 in good health and CMV-seropositive. CDR3s include the opening cysteine and the closing phenylalanine or tryptophan. Each record gives: CDR3 protein, V gene, CDR3 length, J gene.

CAWKYGLSSGGYTF | TRBV30 | 14 | TRBJ1-2
CASSQGRQGIDIQYF | TRBV4-1 | 15 | TRBJ2-4
CASSETGAYEQYF | TRBV7-2 | 13 | TRBJ2-7
CASSKFRETGNQPQHF | TRBV18 | 16 | TRBJ1-5
CASSPQTGTYEQYF | TRBV5-1 | 14 | TRBJ2-7
CASTGGGSYEQYF | TRBV7-2 | 13 | TRBJ2-7
CASSLTSGRGTDTQYF | TRBV7-6 | 16 | TRBJ2-3
CASSLHERGYTF | TRBV5-4 | 12 | TRBJ1-2
CAWSRGQGENQPQHF | TRBV30 | 15 | TRBJ1-5
CASSQETGTYNEQFF | TRBV4-3 | 15 | TRBJ2-1
CASSRQGGETQYF | TRBV19 | 13 | TRBJ2-5
CTSLAKKQGARETQYF | TRBV1 | 16 | TRBJ2-5
CASGLKLNEQFF | TRBV27 | 12 | TRBJ2-1
CATSDTSGTSTDTQYF | TRBV10-3 | 16 | TRBJ2-3
CASSVNRGWYEQYF | TRBV27 | 14 | TRBJ2-7
CASSLGPGLFYGYTF | TRBV27 | 15 | TRBJ1-2
CASSLGWAANTEAFF | TRBV7-2 | 15 | TRBJ1-1
CASSRESGDTQYF | TRBV5-6 | 13 | TRBJ2-3
CASSLSLTRYEQYF | TRBV5-6 | 14 | -
CASSPRETQYF | TRBV21-1 | 11 | TRBJ2-5
CASSQAPTSGAYEQYF | TRBV4-1 | 16 | TRBJ2-7
CATSRALGQGREKLFF | TRBV15 | 16 | TRBJ1-4
CASSAPLAGVYEQYF | TRBV6-5 | 15 | TRBJ2-7
CASSPDRGYQPQHF | TRBV27 | 14 | TRBJ1-5
CASKRGGQETQYF | TRBV5-1 | 13 | TRBJ2-5
CASTFGTGQSEQYF | TRBV11-2 | 14 | TRBJ2-7
CATYHTGIHEQYF | TRBV10-3 | 13 | TRBJ2-7
CASSIGDSNQPQHF | TRBV19 | 14 | TRBJ1-5
CASSVRLAGDSYEQYF | TRBV7-2 | 16 | TRBJ2-7
CASSTDRLGELFF | TRBV4-3 | 13 | TRBJ2-2
CASSHEGYDAQGLSYGYTF | TRBV4-1 | 19 | TRBJ1-2
CAWGTSGYEQYF | TRBV30 | 12 | TRBJ2-7
CASGREGRSYEQFF | TRBV11-2 | 14 | TRBJ2-1
CASSPSGRKNTQYF | TRBV7-3 | 14 | TRBJ2-3
CAISSPARRGNTEAFF | TRBV10-3 | 16 | TRBJ1-1
CASSNPWGAGVGDTQYF | TRBV11-2 | 17 | TRBJ2-3
CASSRGHSYEQYF | TRBV11-2 | 13 | TRBJ2-7
CASSTGLRSYNEQFF | TRBV19 | 15 | TRBJ2-1
CASSPWRTGVIMNTEAFF | TRBV5-1 | 18 | TRBJ1-1
CASSIRTGTPYEQYF | TRBV19 | 15 | TRBJ2-7
CSVAFGDTEAFF | TRBV29-1 | 12 | TRBJ1-1
CASWGGPYGYTF | TRBV6-1 | 12 | TRBJ1-2
CAISDGTGDYEQYF | TRBV10-3 | 14 | TRBJ2-7
CASSYRTGVTEAFF | TRBV6-6 | 14 | TRBJ1-1
CASRKGGGGNYGYTF | TRBV6-5 | 15 | TRBJ1-2
CASSLVQVRGREQFF | TRBV7-9 | 15 | TRBJ2-1